The 12 T cell receptor beta chains below all came from one sample that was sequenced in a study of vaccination effects on CD4 cells after COVID-19. Some clones are missing from TCRdb's copy, which holds only in-frame ones; the method was immunoSEQ multiplex PCR. The sample lists around 53,000 clones, 74% seen once, with 5.4% in the top ten. Antigen specificity for these receptors is unknown. Isolation of CD4+ T cells took place after about ten days of culture. Documented for the person is a PCR-confirmed SARS-CoV-2 infection occurring between March and December 2020. Two doses of BNT162b2 or mRNA-1273 vaccine were administered to participants. The sequenced sample was CD4+ T cells from PBMCs cultured without peptide, obtained after COVID-19 vaccination. These receptors were collected from a human donor who had a prior SARS-CoV-2 infection.

The chain links TRBV28 to TRBJ1-5, with D possibly matching TRBD1 (6 bases). The CDR3 length is 14 residues. Germline CDR1 is MDHEN and CDR2 is SYDVKM. Trimming removed 10 bases from V and 3 bases from J, with 16 bases in between. The CDR3 nucleotides read TGTGCCACTCTCATCAGGGGAAACAATCAGCCCCAGCATTTT. Translating gives CATLIRGNNQPQHF.

The V gene is TRBV7-3, the J gene TRBJ2-6, with D perhaps being TRBD1 or TRBD2 (5 bases each). With 4 bases removed from V and 0 bases from J, the gap between germline ends came to 10 bases. Germline CDR1 SGHTA, CDR2 FQGTGA. The CDR3 length is 16 residues. The CDR3 spells CASSWDRASGANVLTF. The DNA of the CDR3 is TGTGCCAGCAGCTGGGACCGTGCCTCTGGGGCCAACGTCCTGACTTTC.

This clone was picked up one time. The chain couples TRBV5-4 to TRBJ1-2; D gene ambiguous. The CDR3 extends over 14 amino acids. V was shortened by 5 bases and J by 4 bases, with 15 bases between the two germline ends. In germline, CDR1 is SGHNT, CDR2 YYREEE (reference sequence). This CDR3 is CASRADRVPYGYTF. The DNA for the CDR3 is TGTGCCAGCAGAGCAGATCGAGTCCCCTATGGCTACACCTTC.

The gene calls are TRBV7-3 and TRBJ2-3; 8 bases match TRBD2. Germline-derived CDR1 and CDR2 are SGHTA and FQGTGA. This CDR3 is 15 amino acids long. V was clipped by 5 bases and J by 2 bases; unmatched bases: 6. This CDR3 reads CASSRGGRSTDTQYF. As DNA, the CDR3 is TGTGCCAGCAGCCGAGGCGGGAGGTCCACAGATACGCAGTATTTT.

This sequence joins TRBV19 and TRBJ1-5; D call uncertain. Between the trimmed V and J ends, which lost 3 bases and 2 bases, there was a span of 8 bases. This CDR3 has 14 residues. Germline assignment: CDR1 LNHDA and CDR2 SQIVND (reference sequence). CDR3 bases: TGTGCCAGTAGTATTCCAAGGGGCAATCAGCCCCAGCATTTT. Translated, it gives CASSIPRGNQPQHF. The full variable domain, completed using reference TRBV19 and TRBJ1-5, is DGGITQSPKYLFRKEGQNVTLSCEQNLNHDAMYWYRQDPGQGLRLIYYSQIVNDFQKGDIAEGYSVSREKKESFPLTVTSAQKNPTAFYLCASSIPRGNQPQHFGDGTRLSIL.

The V gene is TRBV3-1 (or the pseudogene TRBV3-2), the J gene TRBJ1-1; a weak D match, TRBD1 (6 bases). Trimming shortened V by 4 bases and J by 4 bases, and 13 bases separated the two germline ends. The germline CDR1 and CDR2 sequences are LGHDT and YNNKEL (reference sequence). The CDR3 totals 14 residues. The CDR3 sequence: CASSLRQERTEAFF. CDR3 bases: TGTGCCAGCAGCCTTCGACAGGAACGCACTGAAGCTTTCTTT.

CDR3 coding DNA: TGTGCCAGCCGAATCCAGTTATACAGGGAGGAGCAGTACTTC. Amino acid sequence: CASRIQLYREEQYF. The chain combines TRBV6-6 with TRBJ2-7, with a possible D match to TRBD1 (6 bases). Germline-derived CDR1 and CDR2 are MNHNY and SVGAGI (reference sequence). Between the trimmed V and J ends, which lost 8 bases and 7 bases, there was a span of 21 bases. The CDR3 is 14 amino acids.

V usage is TRBV5-1 and J usage is TRBJ1-1; possibly TRBD1 for D (6 bases). Trimming shortened V by 1 base and J by 0 bases, and 7 bases separated the two germline ends. Germline-derived CDR1 and CDR2 are SGHRS and YFSETQ. The CDR3 is made up of 14 amino acids. The CDR3 sequence is CASSLTGLNTEAFF. The DNA of the CDR3 is TGCGCCAGCAGCTTGACAGGGCTGAACACTGAAGCTTTCTTT.

The CDR3 coding sequence is TGTGCCAGCAGCTTAGATCTTAGCCGTCCTGGAGCTTTCTTT. It specifies CASSLDLSRPGAFF. The rearrangement joins TRBV11-2 to TRBJ1-1, with D unresolved. This CDR3 region has 14 residues. The V and J ends lost 0 bases and 10 bases respectively, with 15 bases between them. Looked up from germline, CDR1 is SGHAT and CDR2 is FQNNGV.

This chain joins TRBV15 and TRBJ2-3; maybe TRBD2 (6 bases). Germline V gene lookup returns CDR1 LNHNV and CDR2 YYDKDF (reference sequence). The CDR3 runs to 15 residues. Between the trimmed V and J ends, which lost 6 bases and 0 bases, there was a span of 13 bases. CDR3 nucleotide sequence: TGTGCCACCAGAAGCGACGGGGGTAGCACAGATACGCAGTATTTT. Translated, it gives CATRSDGGSTDTQYF.

This clone appeared once. The V call is TRBV30, the J call TRBJ2-2; D unclear. V gave up 0 bases and J gave up 4 bases, with 12 bases separating them. The CDR3 is 15 amino acids. CDR1 is GTSNPN, CDR2 SVGIG, per germline (reference sequence). CDR3 DNA sequence: TGTGCCTGGAGTGTACTCGGGCTACTCACCGGGGAGCTGTTTTTT. This translates into CAWSVLGLLTGELFF.

This clone is judged medium-sized (0.01 to 0.1%). The chain uses TRBV15 and TRBJ2-3; 7 nucleotides align to TRBD2. The V segment lost 3 bases and the J segment 3 bases; nucleotides outside the gene matches: 6. CDR3 length equals 15 residues. From germline, CDR1 is LNHNV and CDR2 YYDKDF (reference sequence). CDR3 sequence (DNA): TGTGCCACCAGCAGTTCGCGGGAGCCAACAGATACGCAGTATTTT. Protein sequence: CATSSSREPTDTQYF. The full variable domain, its missing parts supplied by reference TRBV15 and TRBJ2-3, is DAMVIQNPRYQVTQFGKPVTLSCSQTLNHNVMYWYQQKSSQAPKLLFHYYDKDFNNEADTPDNFQSRRPNTSFCFLDIRSPGLGDTAMYLCATSSSREPTDTQYFGPGTRLTVL.